This T cell receptor beta chain came from a study of control samples from healthy donors and cancer patients. This CDR3 is 15 amino acids long. Unmatched junction bases numbered 5, after V lost 6 bases and J lost 5 bases. Germline CDR1 is MNHEY and CDR2 is SVGAGI. This clone was seen once. Sequencing used immunoSEQ multiplex PCR; TCRdb keeps in-frame clones, though not all of them. Among 150,000 to 160,000 clones, about 93% were seen once, and the ten largest hold around 2.2%. V gene TRBV6-5 combines with J gene TRBJ2-1; 12 bases align to TRBD2. The source of this sequence is a man in his forties or fifties in good health. Sample: blood. The CDR3 region has the DNA TGTGCCAGCAGCAGGACTAGCGGGAACCACAATGAGCAGTTCTTC. It codes for CASSRTSGNHNEQFF.